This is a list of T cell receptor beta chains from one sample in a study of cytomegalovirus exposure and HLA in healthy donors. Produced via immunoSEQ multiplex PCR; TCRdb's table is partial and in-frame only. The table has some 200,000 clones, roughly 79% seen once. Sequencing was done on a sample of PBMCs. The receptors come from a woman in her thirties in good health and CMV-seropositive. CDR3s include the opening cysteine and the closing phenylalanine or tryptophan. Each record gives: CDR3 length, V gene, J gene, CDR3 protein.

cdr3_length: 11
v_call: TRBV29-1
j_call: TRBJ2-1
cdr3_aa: CSLGQHNEQFF

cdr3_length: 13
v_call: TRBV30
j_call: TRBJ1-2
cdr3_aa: CAWSWEGDYGYTF

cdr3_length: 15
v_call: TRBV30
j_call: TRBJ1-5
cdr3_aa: CAWSLGTGDNQPQHF

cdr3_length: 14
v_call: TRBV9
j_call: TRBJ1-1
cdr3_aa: CASSVRPENTEAFF

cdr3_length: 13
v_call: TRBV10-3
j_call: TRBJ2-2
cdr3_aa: CAISEQVPGELFF

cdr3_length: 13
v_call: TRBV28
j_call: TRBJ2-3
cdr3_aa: CATTGGGTDTQYF

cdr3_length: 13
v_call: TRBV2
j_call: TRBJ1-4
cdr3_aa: CASQGARNEKLFF

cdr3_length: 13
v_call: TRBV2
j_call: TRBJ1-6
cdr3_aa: CASTPARNSPLHF

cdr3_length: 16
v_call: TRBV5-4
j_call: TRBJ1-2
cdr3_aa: CASSLEGQAANYGYTF

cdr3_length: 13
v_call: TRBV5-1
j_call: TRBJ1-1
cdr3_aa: CASSLTELTEAFF

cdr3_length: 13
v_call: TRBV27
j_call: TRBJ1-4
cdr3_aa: CASRDLANEKLFF

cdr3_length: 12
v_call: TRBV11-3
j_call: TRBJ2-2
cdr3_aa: CASSSITGELFF

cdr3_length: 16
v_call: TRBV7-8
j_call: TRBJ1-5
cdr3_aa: CASSFGGPGSNQPQHF

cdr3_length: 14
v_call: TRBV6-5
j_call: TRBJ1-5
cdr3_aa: CATPDRFSNQPQHF

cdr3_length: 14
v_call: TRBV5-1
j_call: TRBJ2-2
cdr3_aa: CASSSPQATGELFF

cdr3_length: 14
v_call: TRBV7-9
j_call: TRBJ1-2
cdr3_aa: CASSLSVGIDGYTF

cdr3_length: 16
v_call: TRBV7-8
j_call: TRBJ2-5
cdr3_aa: CASSPAGTGSSETQYF

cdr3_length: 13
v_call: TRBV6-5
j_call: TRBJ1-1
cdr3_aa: CASSYFEGAEAFF

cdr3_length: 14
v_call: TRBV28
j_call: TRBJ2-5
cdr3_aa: CASSPPTGLETQYF

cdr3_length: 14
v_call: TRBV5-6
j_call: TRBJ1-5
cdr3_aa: CASSITGATQPQHF

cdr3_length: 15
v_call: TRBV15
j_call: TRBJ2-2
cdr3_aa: CATSLFGQRTGELFF

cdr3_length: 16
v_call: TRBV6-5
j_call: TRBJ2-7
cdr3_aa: CASSYLAAGGTYEQYF

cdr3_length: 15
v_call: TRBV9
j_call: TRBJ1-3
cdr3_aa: CASSAKTGSGNTIYF

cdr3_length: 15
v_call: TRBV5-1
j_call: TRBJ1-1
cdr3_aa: CASRQGLHRGTEAFF

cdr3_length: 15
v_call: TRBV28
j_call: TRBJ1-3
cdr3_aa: CASSREGADGNTIYF

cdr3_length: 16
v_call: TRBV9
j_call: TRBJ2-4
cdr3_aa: CASNSGSPGAKNIQYF

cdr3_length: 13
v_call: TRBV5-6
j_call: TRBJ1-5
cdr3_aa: CASRTDSNQPQHF

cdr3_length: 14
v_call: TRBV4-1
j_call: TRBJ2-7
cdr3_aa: CASSHAGVTYEQYF

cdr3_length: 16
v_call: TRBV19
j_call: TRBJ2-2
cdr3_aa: CASSIGPGRLAGELFF

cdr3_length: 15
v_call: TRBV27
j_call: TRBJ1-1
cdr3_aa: CASSSPRYGTVEAFF

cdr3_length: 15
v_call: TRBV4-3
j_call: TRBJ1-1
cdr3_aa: CASSRTSTGNTEAFF

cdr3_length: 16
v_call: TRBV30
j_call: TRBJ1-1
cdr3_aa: CAWTLPPTTGNTEAFF

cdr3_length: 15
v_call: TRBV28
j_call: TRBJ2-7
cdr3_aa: CASSFEMRSSYEQYF

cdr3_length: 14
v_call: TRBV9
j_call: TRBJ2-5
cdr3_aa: CASSVGGQVETQYF

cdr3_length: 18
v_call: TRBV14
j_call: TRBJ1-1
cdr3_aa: CASSQGLGRRSRSTEAFF

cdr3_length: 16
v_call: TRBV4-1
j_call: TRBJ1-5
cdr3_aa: CASSQVSRGYNQPQHF